This entry lists 18 T cell receptor beta chains sequenced from one sample in a study of blood T cells in healthy people across ages. Alongside a J-beta primer mix, a sample-barcoded 5' primer served in a second PCR lasting about 7 to 12 cycles. A single record per CDR3 protein comes from TCRdb applying MiXCR to the 5' RACE reads. This sample has around 1.5 million distinct CDR3 sequences; roughly 40% occur once, and the top ten carry less than 8%. The source material was blood. These receptors all stem from a woman between 18 and 29 years old in good health.

V is TRBV30 and J is TRBJ1-2; D gene unclear. Per the germline V gene, CDR1 is GTSNPN and CDR2 is SVGIG (reference sequence). Trimming left V 3 bases short and J 2 bases short, with 13 bases between. This CDR3 contains 14 residues. CDR3 protein: CAWSFTASNYGYTF. DNA for the CDR3: TGTGCCTGGAGCTTTACAGCTTCCAACTATGGCTACACCTTC.

V and J are TRBV4-2 and TRBJ2-5, with 7 nucleotides matching TRBD2. CDR3 size: 15 residues. CDR1 is LGHNA and CDR2 is YNFKEQ in the germline V gene. V trimming: 1 base; J trimming: 0 bases; junction bases outside the gene matches: 2. For the CDR3, the DNA is TGTGCCAGCAGCCAAGTAGCGGGCAACCAAGAGACCCAGTACTTC. This gives the protein CASSQVAGNQETQYF.

The chain joins TRBV27 to TRBJ1-1; 12 bases match TRBD1. Germline V gives CDR1 MNHEY, CDR2 SMNVEV (reference sequence). This CDR3 has 17 residues. V shed 0 bases and J 0 bases; nucleotides not matched to a gene: 2. CDR3 residues: CASSLSGTGGMNTEAFF. DNA for the CDR3: TGTGCCAGCAGTTTATCGGGGACAGGGGGCATGAACACTGAAGCTTTCTTT.

The chain recombines TRBV19 with TRBJ2-7; 7 bases are shared with TRBD2. With 3 bases clipped from V and 2 bases from J, the junction kept 7 bases outside the gene matches. This CDR3 is 15 amino acids long. CDR1 is LNHDA and CDR2 is SQIVND in the germline V gene (reference sequence). CDR3 DNA sequence: TGTGCCAGTAGTATTTCCGGGACTAACACCTACGAGCAGTACTTC. As protein: CASSISGTNTYEQYF.

The chain joins TRBV30 to TRBJ1-5; no clear D. With 3 bases removed from V and 7 bases from J, the gap between germline ends came to 13 bases. Germline CDR1 and CDR2: GTSNPN and SVGIG (reference sequence). The CDR3 is 13 amino acids. Here the CDR3 reads CAWSANRVQPQHF. CDR3 coding DNA: TGTGCCTGGAGCGCTAATCGTGTACAGCCCCAGCATTTT.

The V gene is TRBV11-2, the J gene TRBJ2-7; D remains unclear. Trimming cost V 0 bases and J 10 bases, with 16 bases left between them. The CDR3 extends over 14 amino acids. CDR1 and CDR2 (germline): SGHAT, FQNNGV. CDR3 nucleotides: TGTGCCAGCAGCTTAGATCCCGGTACAGAGATCCAGTACTTC. Its translation: CASSLDPGTEIQYF.

This clonotype has only a few counts. The J gene is TRBJ2-3, the V gene TRBV4-2; D is undetermined. There are 14 residues in the CDR3. Trimming took 5 bases from V and 1 from J, leaving 10 bases between them. Per germline, CDR1 LGHNA and CDR2 YNFKEQ. This CDR3 is CASSYRLGTDTQYF. CDR3 DNA: TGTGCCAGCAGCTACCGACTCGGCACAGATACGCAGTATTTT.

The rearrangement links TRBV6-1 to TRBJ1-2; D perhaps matches TRBD1 (6 bases). The CDR3 length is 14 residues. Germline V gives CDR1 MNHNS, CDR2 SASEGT. The V gene lost 8 bases and the J gene lost 5 bases, with 18 bases spanning the gap. CDR3 in amino acids: CASRSRDTTYGYTF. For the CDR3, the DNA is TGTGCCAGCCGATCGCGGGACACAACTTATGGCTACACCTTC.

The chain's CDR3 is CASGPGVAGRGDTQYF. CDR3 DNA: TGTGCTAGTGGCCCCGGCGTAGCGGGGAGGGGAGATACGCAGTATTTT. The V call is TRBV12-5, the J call TRBJ2-3; TRBD2 matches at 8 bases. Trimming cost V 6 bases and J 5 bases; bases outside gene matches: 13. CDR1 LGHNT and CDR2 FRNRAP come from the germline V gene. The CDR3 covers 16 residues.

This clonotype was picked up many times. The rearrangement joins TRBV7-2 to TRBJ1-5; D remains ambiguous. The CDR3 is 15 residues long. Deletions cut 1 base from V and 4 bases from J, with 11 bases between. Germline values: CDR1 SGHTA, CDR2 FQGNSA. The CDR3 reads CASSLDPLANQPQHF. The CDR3 DNA reads TGTGCCAGCAGCTTAGATCCCCTAGCAAATCAGCCCCAGCATTTT.

The chain is built from TRBV20-1 and TRBJ2-7; D uncertain. The V end was cut by 7 bases, the J end by 3 bases, with 10 bases between. Germline V CDR1 and CDR2: DFQATT, SNEGSKA (reference sequence). This CDR3 contains 11 residues. CDR3 DNA: TGCAGTGGTCAGAAAGACTACGAGCAGTACTTC. This translates into CSGQKDYEQYF.

This clonotype was seen a few times. V and J are TRBV5-1 and TRBJ1-2; 11 positions match TRBD1. Germline V CDR1 and CDR2: SGHRS, YFSETQ. The CDR3 is made up of 15 amino acids. Unmatched junction bases numbered 5, after V lost 0 bases and J lost 7 bases. The CDR3 sequence is CASSLDGTGGSGYTF. The CDR3 DNA reads TGCGCCAGCAGCTTGGACGGGACAGGGGGATCTGGCTACACCTTC.

As concerns this clonotype: A much larger clone lies one base from this, so it may be a read error. V gene TRBV12-3 or TRBV12-4 combines with J gene TRBJ2-7, with D unresolved. The V end lost 2 bases, the J end lost 2 bases, and 4 bases lay between the germline ends. The CDR3 spans 12 residues. CDR3 DNA sequence: TGTGCCAGCAGTTTAATGGCCTACGAGCAGTACTTC. It specifies CASSLMAYEQYF.

The chain has TRBV12-3 or TRBV12-4 and TRBJ2-5, with D perhaps being TRBD1 or TRBD2 (5 bases each). The J call may not be correct, given that the DNA end is closer to TRBJ2-7. The CDR3 runs to 15 residues. The CDR3 nucleotides are TGTGCCAGCAGCTACCACGGGGACGCTGGATACGAGCAGTACTTC. Encoded protein: CASSYHGDAGYEQYF.

The chain uses TRBV20-1 and TRBJ2-3; 12 nucleotides align to TRBD2. The CDR3 runs to 16 residues. With V trimmed by 1 base and J by 2 bases, 4 bases remained unmatched. Per the germline V gene, CDR1 is DFQATT and CDR2 is SNEGSKA (reference sequence). Here the CDR3 DNA reads TGCAGTGCTAGAGGCGGACTAGCGGGGACCACAGATACGCAGTATTTT. Its translation: CSARGGLAGTTDTQYF.

This chain joins TRBV12-3 or TRBV12-4 and TRBJ1-2; maybe TRBD1 (5 bases). The V and J ends lost 6 bases and 7 bases respectively, with 12 bases between them. The CDR3 spans 12 residues. The CDR3 DNA follows: TGTGCCAGCAGCCCCCGGGGCTGTGGCTACACCTTC. This encodes CASSPRGCGYTF.

This clonotype has a count of ten or more. The gene calls are TRBV27 and TRBJ2-2; D unresolved. Germline V gene sequence: CDR1 MNHEY, CDR2 SMNVEV (reference sequence). V was clipped by 6 bases and J by 0 bases, with 2 bases between them. The CDR3 length is 12 residues. The chain's CDR3 is CASSPNTGELFF. The CDR3 nucleotides are TGTGCCAGCAGCCCGAACACCGGGGAGCTGTTTTTT.

V and J are TRBV7-9 and TRBJ2-7; TRBD1 might be the D (5 bases). The CDR3 spans 14 residues. Germline V gene sequence: CDR1 SEHNR, CDR2 FQNEAQ (reference sequence). The V end lost 5 bases, the J end lost 2 bases, and 13 bases lay between the germline ends. CDR3 DNA sequence: TGTGCCAGCAGCATAACGGACAAGACCTACGAGCAGTACTTC. It translates to CASSITDKTYEQYF.